A single sample is the source of the 14 T cell receptor beta chains below, sequenced in a study of T cell responses to AZD1222 COVID-19 vaccine. Profiled with immunoSEQ multiplex PCR; TCRdb holds only in-frame clones, not every one. The sample holds 70,000 to 95,000 clones, approximately 92% seen once. The material was peripheral blood, obtained 28 days after the second AZD1222 dose. Source of these receptors: an adult who received the AZD1222 COVID-19 vaccine.

The rearrangement links TRBV25-1 to TRBJ1-3; D uncertain. The ends were cut back, 3 bases at V and 0 bases at J, with 6 bases in the middle. The CDR3 runs to 14 residues. From germline, CDR1 is MGHDK and CDR2 SYGVNS. The CDR3 sequence: CASSDESSGNTIYF. In DNA, the CDR3 is TGTGCCAGCAGTGACGAGAGCTCTGGAAACACCATATATTTT.

The V call is TRBV12-3 or TRBV12-4, the J call TRBJ1-1; D gene ambiguous. Trimming pared 1 base from V and 5 bases from J, leaving 8 bases between. The CDR3 is made up of 13 amino acids. CDR3 amino acids: CASSLEGPTEAFF. The CDR3, as DNA: TGTGCCAGCAGTTTAGAGGGTCCGACTGAAGCTTTCTTT.

The rearrangement uses TRBV24-1 and TRBJ1-5; no reliable D call. The ends were cut back, 5 bases at V and 5 bases at J, with 18 bases in the middle. The CDR3 has 16 residues. Looked up from germline, CDR1 is KGHDR and CDR2 is SFDVKD. The chain's CDR3 is CATSVTGSPLDQPQHF. CDR3 nucleotides: TGTGCCACCAGTGTGACCGGGTCCCCGCTCGATCAGCCCCAGCATTTT.

The chain joins TRBV19 to TRBJ1-6, with TRBD1 matching 7 bases. The CDR3 runs to 14 residues. J lost 7 bases, V lost 5 bases, and 5 bases had no gene match. Germline assignment: CDR1 LNHDA and CDR2 SQIVND (reference sequence). The CDR3 coding sequence is TGTGCCAGTAGTTTTGGGACAGAAAATTCACCCCTCCACTTT. It codes for CASSFGTENSPLHF.

The chain couples TRBV19 to TRBJ2-3, with 15 bases fitting TRBD2. CDR3 length: 19 residues. In germline, CDR1 is LNHDA, CDR2 SQIVND (reference sequence). After removal of 6 bases from V and 2 bases from J, the junction contained 12 bases not matched to a gene. The CDR3 bases are TGTGCCAGTAGCCCCAGGGGACTAGCGGGAGGTCTAACCACAGATACGCAGTATTTT. Translated, it gives CASSPRGLAGGLTTDTQYF.

The chain has TRBV10-3 and TRBJ1-1; a possible D gene is TRBD1 (5 bases). The V gene's germline CDR1 is ENHRY and CDR2 SYGVKD. Deletions cut 1 base from V and 2 bases from J, with 8 bases between. CDR3 length equals 14 residues. Here the CDR3 DNA reads TGTGCCATCAGTGAGTTGCAGGGCAACACTGAAGCTTTCTTT. Its translation: CAISELQGNTEAFF.

V is TRBV14 and J is TRBJ1-1; weak D call: TRBD1 (5 bases). Germline V gene lookup returns CDR1 SGHDN and CDR2 FVKESK. The CDR3 is made up of 17 amino acids. V gave up 4 bases and J gave up 5 bases, with 23 bases separating them. The DNA for the CDR3 is TGTGCCAGCAGCCCATGGGGGGGGGACCCGATTCGGACTGAAGCTTTCTTT. It translates to CASSPWGGDPIRTEAFF.

The V and J genes are TRBV19 and TRBJ1-5; D not certain. In germline, CDR1 is LNHDA, CDR2 SQIVND (reference sequence). The CDR3 is made up of 15 amino acids. Trimming pared 5 bases from V and 1 base from J, leaving 12 bases between. CDR3 residues: CASSLQAASNQPQHF. The DNA of the CDR3 is TGTGCCAGTAGTCTTCAGGCAGCAAGCAATCAGCCCCAGCATTTT.

This chain connects TRBV6-5 to TRBJ1-1, with TRBD1 matching 9 bases. Germline values: CDR1 MNHEY, CDR2 SVGAGI. The trim removed 4 bases at V and 10 bases at J, leaving 4 bases unmatched. This CDR3 has 12 residues. CDR3 loop: CASSLGQGGAFF. DNA of the CDR3: TGTGCCAGCAGTTTGGGACAGGGAGGAGCTTTCTTT.

The chain recombines TRBV4-3 with TRBJ1-2; 11 bases are a match to TRBD1. Germline CDR1 LGHNA, CDR2 YSLEER. There are 16 residues in the CDR3. The trim removed 4 bases at V and 4 bases at J, leaving 8 bases unmatched. CDR3: CASSPFQGQGVYGYTF. DNA for the CDR3: TGCGCCAGCAGCCCTTTCCAGGGACAGGGGGTCTATGGCTACACCTTC.

The chain recombines TRBV30 with TRBJ1-5; tentatively, D is TRBD1 (6 bases). Germline CDR1 and CDR2: GTSNPN and SVGIG (reference sequence). V lost 1 base to trimming and J lost 4 bases, with 11 bases between them. The CDR3 runs 14 residues. CDR3 sequence: CAWSGTQGNQPQHF. The DNA of the CDR3 is TGTGCCTGGAGTGGGACACAGGGTAATCAGCCCCAGCATTTT.

The chain joins TRBV28 to TRBJ1-2; D call uncertain. The length of the CDR3 is 12 residues. Germline V gene sequence: CDR1 MDHEN, CDR2 SYDVKM. The V gene lost 5 bases and the J gene lost 10 bases, with 14 bases spanning the gap. The CDR3: CASSNPTGLYTF. CDR3 coding DNA: TGTGCCAGCAGTAATCCGACGGGCCTCTACACCTTC.

This clone was detected once. The rearrangement links TRBV5-1 to TRBJ2-5, with 7 positions matching TRBD1. The CDR3 is made up of 14 amino acids. CDR1 and CDR2 (germline): SGHRS, YFSETQ. Losses at the gene ends were 4 bases for V and 5 bases for J; bases not matched to a gene: 8. CDR3 sequence (DNA): TGCGCCAGCAGCCCCACAGGGGTCATGGAGACCCAGTACTTC. Translating gives CASSPTGVMETQYF. Full variable domain (missing parts from reference TRBV5-1 and TRBJ2-5): KAGVTQTPRYLIKTRGQQVTLSCSPISGHRSVSWYQQTPGQGLQFLFEYFSETQRNKGNFPGRFSGRQFSNSRSEMNVSTLELGDSALYLCASSPTGVMETQYFGPGTRLLVL.

The chain joins TRBV30 to TRBJ2-1; 8 positions agree with TRBD2. The germline CDR1 and CDR2 sequences are GTSNPN and SVGIG (reference sequence). V was clipped by 0 bases and J by 10 bases; unmatched bases: 8. The CDR3 sequence is 14 residues long. This CDR3 is CAWSVPGGRPEQFF. The CDR3 nucleotides are TGTGCCTGGAGTGTACCGGGGGGGAGGCCGGAGCAGTTCTTC. The variable domain in full, completed from reference TRBV30 and TRBJ2-1, reads SQTIHQWPATLVQPVGSPLSLECTVEGTSNPNLYWYRQAAGRGLQLLFYSVGIGQISSEVPQNLSASRPQDRQFILSSKKLLLSDSGFYLCAWSVPGGRPEQFFGPGTRLTVL.